There are a few counts of the clone carrying this TCR beta chain. The data belong to a study of cytomegalovirus exposure and HLA in healthy donors. The PCR ran on 60 Vbeta and 13 Jbeta primers. Clones were read by immunoSEQ multiplex PCR, and TCRdb kept only the in-frame ones, dropping some. Of approximately 130,000 clones in the sample, about 64% were seen once. CDR3 size: 12 residues. Trimming removed 4 bases from V and 4 bases from J, with 7 bases in between. Germline CDR1 reads ENHRY; CDR2 reads SYGVKD. This clonotype was sampled from a woman aged 40 to 50 in good health and CMV-seronegative. The chain carries TRBV10-3 and TRBJ1-2; the D is unclear. The sequenced sample was PBMCs. CDR3: CAISGESYGYTF. In DNA, the CDR3 is TGTGCCATCAGTGGGGAGTCCTATGGCTACACCTTC.